This T cell receptor (beta chain) was sequenced for a study of control samples from healthy donors and cancer patients. The V and J ends lost 5 bases and 10 bases respectively, with 24 bases between them. The CDR3 loop spans 17 amino acids. The V gene's germline CDR1 is SGHNT and CDR2 YENEEA. Only in-frame clones appear in the TCRdb table, and some are missing; sequencing was by immunoSEQ multiplex PCR. The sample includes more than 70,000 clones, roughly 91% of them seen just once. This TCR came from a man in his sixties with lung cancer. The V gene is TRBV11-3, the J gene TRBJ1-6; perhaps TRBD1 as D (6 bases). What was sequenced was PBMCs. CDR3 loop: CASSPRGALGHGSPLHF. The CDR3 DNA sequence: TGTGCCAGCAGCCCACGGGGGGCGCTGGGGCACGGGTCACCCCTCCACTTT.